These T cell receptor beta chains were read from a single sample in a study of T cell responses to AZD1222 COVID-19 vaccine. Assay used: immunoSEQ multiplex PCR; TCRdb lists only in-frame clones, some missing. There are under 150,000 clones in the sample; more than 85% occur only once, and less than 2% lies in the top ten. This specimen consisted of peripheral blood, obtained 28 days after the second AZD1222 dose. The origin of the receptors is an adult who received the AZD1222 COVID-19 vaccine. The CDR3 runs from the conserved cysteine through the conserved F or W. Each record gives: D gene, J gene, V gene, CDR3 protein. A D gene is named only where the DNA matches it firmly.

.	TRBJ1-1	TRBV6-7	CAGNRSHTEAFF
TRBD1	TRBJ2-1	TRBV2	CASSEWGTANNEQFF
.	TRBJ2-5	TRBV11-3	CASSLWTQETQYF
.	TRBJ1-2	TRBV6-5	CASRAGGEVGYTF
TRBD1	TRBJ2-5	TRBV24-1	CATQGGQGEETQYF
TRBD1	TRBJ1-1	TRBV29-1	CSVDREGSTEAFF
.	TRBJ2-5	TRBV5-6	CASSWTVGETQYF
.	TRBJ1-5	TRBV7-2	CASSLWGQSGNQPQHF
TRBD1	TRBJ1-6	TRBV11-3	CASSGWDRGRDSPLHF
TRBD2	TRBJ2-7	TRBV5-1	CASSYGGGISYEQYF
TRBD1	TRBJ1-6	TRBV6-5	CASSFQGQYSPLHF